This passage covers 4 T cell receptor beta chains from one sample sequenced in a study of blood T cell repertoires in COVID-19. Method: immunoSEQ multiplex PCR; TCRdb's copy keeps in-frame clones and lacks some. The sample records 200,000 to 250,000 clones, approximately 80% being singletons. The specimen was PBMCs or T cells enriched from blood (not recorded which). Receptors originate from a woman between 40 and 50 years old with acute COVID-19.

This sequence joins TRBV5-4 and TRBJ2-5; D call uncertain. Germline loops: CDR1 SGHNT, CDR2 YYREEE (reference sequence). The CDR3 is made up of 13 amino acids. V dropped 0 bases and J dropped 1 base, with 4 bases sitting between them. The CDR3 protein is CASSLGGQETQYF. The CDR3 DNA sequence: TGTGCCAGCAGCTTGGGCGGCCAAGAGACCCAGTACTTC. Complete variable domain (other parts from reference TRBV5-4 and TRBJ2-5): ETGVTQSPTHLIKTRGQQVTLRCSSQSGHNTVSWYQQALGQGPQFIFQYYREEENGRGNFPPRFSGLQFPNYSSELNVNALELDDSALYLCASSLGGQETQYFGPGTRLLVL.

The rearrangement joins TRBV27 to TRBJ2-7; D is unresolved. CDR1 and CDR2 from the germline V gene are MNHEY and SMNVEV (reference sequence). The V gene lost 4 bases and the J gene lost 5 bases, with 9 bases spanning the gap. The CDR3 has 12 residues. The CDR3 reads CASSSPGDEQYF. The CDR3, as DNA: TGTGCCAGCAGTTCGCCCGGAGACGAGCAGTACTTC.

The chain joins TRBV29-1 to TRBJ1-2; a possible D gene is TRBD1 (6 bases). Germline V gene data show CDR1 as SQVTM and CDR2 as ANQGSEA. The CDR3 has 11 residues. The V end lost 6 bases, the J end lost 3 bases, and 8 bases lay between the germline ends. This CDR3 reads CSVDSYYGYTF. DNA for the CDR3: TGCAGCGTGGACAGTTACTATGGCTACACCTTC.

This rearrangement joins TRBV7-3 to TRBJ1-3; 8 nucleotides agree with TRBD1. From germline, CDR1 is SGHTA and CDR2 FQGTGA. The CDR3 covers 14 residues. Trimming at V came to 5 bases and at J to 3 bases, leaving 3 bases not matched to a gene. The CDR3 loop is CASSPTGDGNTIYF. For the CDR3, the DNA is TGTGCCAGCAGCCCGACAGGGGATGGAAACACCATATATTTT.